Here is one T cell receptor beta chain with its context. Its cognate antigen is unknown. The people who gave samples were healthy Caucasians from Russia, aged roughly 6 to 100. This specimen comes from a study of blood T cells in healthy people across ages. Regarding the study as a whole: Across samples, TCR beta diversity tracked strongly with naive T cell percentage. Estimated diversity across one million T cells was deemed an underestimate. Possibly, changes in expanded clonotypes were confounded because donor CMV status was unknown.

The V end lost 0 bases, the J end lost 0 bases, and 12 bases lay between the germline ends. The length of the CDR3 is 16 residues. Germline CDR1 is SGHRS and CDR2 is YFSETQ. Next came a second PCR, run for about 6 to 11 cycles, which used a sample-barcoded 5' primer along with a J-beta primer mix. TCRdb called the 5' RACE reads again in MiXCR, with one record for every CDR3 protein. The sample includes over 1.5 million distinct CDR3 sequences, about 50% of them seen just once. This receptor was identified in a woman aged 40 to 55 in good health. Material for sequencing was blood. The gene calls are TRBV5-1 and TRBJ2-5; D is ambiguous. The CDR3 region is CASSLGALTYQETQYF. For the CDR3, the DNA is TGCGCCAGCAGCTTGGGGGCTTTAACATACCAAGAGACCCAGTACTTC.